This T cell receptor beta chain appears in the sequencing data of a study of metastatic and nonmetastatic thyroid tumors. Study-wide context: Repertoires of blood and of tissue (tumor or nodule) from malignant and benign thyroid patients were compared.

Concerning this clone: The antigen is unknown.

This CDR3 region has 17 residues. Germline lookup yields CDR1 KGHSH and CDR2 LQKENI. The V and J ends lost 2 bases and 2 bases respectively, with 18 bases between them. Overall study findings and caveats: Within blood and tumor, benign nodules reportedly had significantly lower TCR beta diversity than malignant thyroid tumors did.

Methods used by the authors: The study built a papillary thyroid cancer distant-metastasis classifier from CDR3 differences across clinicopathological groups. TCRdb reanalyzed the PCR reads with MiXCR. The V and J calls were not made by the authors but by TCRdb's processing. The table records around 46,000 clones, roughly a fifth of them present only once. Ahead of thyroid surgery, no patient had received treatment of any kind. The sample taken for sequencing was blood. The rearrangement links TRBV18 to TRBJ1-1; D is undetermined. This TCR derives from a male donor with papillary thyroid cancer or a benign thyroid nodule (not recorded which). Some clones in this sample may be carry-over from other donors' samples. CDR3 protein: CASSPTLLTGRNTEAFF. In DNA form, the CDR3 reads TGTGCCAGCTCACCAACCCTTTTGACCGGCAGAAACACTGAAGCTTTCTTT.